These 8 T cell receptor beta chains were all obtained from the same sample, sequenced in a study of OX40 agonist ivuxolimab in advanced cancers. Sequencing was performed with immunoSEQ multiplex PCR; in TCRdb, only in-frame clones are kept and a portion is missing. In the table there are under 75,000 clones, about 89% of which are singletons. The material was CD4+ or CD8+ T cells sorted from blood, obtained in a trial of the OX40 agonist ivuxolimab. The receptors stem from an adult with an advanced solid tumor such as melanoma, head and neck, liver or kidney cancer.

Points on this clone: The sample has other DNA sequences that encode this CDR3 too. The chain couples TRBV18 to TRBJ1-4, with D hard to call. The V and J ends lost 2 bases and 5 bases respectively, with 6 bases between them. The CDR3 spans 13 residues. From germline, CDR1 is KGHSH and CDR2 LQKENI. The CDR3 DNA is TGTGCCAGCTCACCAGGGCAGAATGAAAAACTGTTTTTT. As protein: CASSPGQNEKLFF.

V gene TRBV9 combines with J gene TRBJ1-2; 7 bases match TRBD1. The CDR3 is 16 residues long. Germline CDR1 reads SGDLS; CDR2 reads YYNGEE. With 0 bases clipped from V and 5 bases from J, the junction kept 10 bases outside the gene matches. The CDR3 loop reads CASSVGQGFPSYGYTF. For the CDR3, the DNA is TGTGCCAGCAGCGTAGGACAGGGATTCCCAAGTTATGGCTACACCTTC. The full variable domain, completed using reference TRBV9 and TRBJ1-2, is DSGVTQTPKHLITATGQRVTLRCSPRSGDLSVYWYQQSLDQGLQFLIQYYNGEERAKGNILERFSAQQFPDLHSELNLSSLELGDSALYFCASSVGQGFPSYGYTFGSGTRLTVV.

The chain has TRBV5-4 and TRBJ1-6; D perhaps matches TRBD1 (5 bases). This CDR3 contains 16 residues. Germline values: CDR1 SGHNT, CDR2 YYREEE (reference sequence). V shed 2 bases and J shed 9 bases, with 18 bases lying between them. Here the CDR3 reads CASSLIRGEGPSPLHF. CDR3 nucleotide sequence: TGTGCCAGCAGCTTAATAAGGGGCGAAGGACCTTCACCCCTCCACTTT.

This chain links TRBV30 with TRBJ1-3; the D is unclear. The germline CDR1 and CDR2 sequences are GTSNPN and SVGIG (reference sequence). CDR3 length equals 12 residues. Trimming took off 7 bases at V and 0 bases at J, with 7 bases between the two ends. The CDR3 protein is CALASSGNTIYF. For the CDR3, the DNA is TGTGCCTTGGCGAGCTCTGGAAACACCATATATTTT.

This clone was detected only a few times. The CDR3 DNA sequence: TGTGCCAGCAGCCAAGTTGGGGACGAGCAGTACTTC. This encodes CASSQVGDEQYF. This chain links TRBV4-2 with TRBJ2-7; D remains unclear. CDR1 LGHNA and CDR2 YNFKEQ come from the germline V gene. The CDR3 spans 12 residues. The V gene lost 1 base and the J gene lost 5 bases, with 6 bases spanning the gap.

The chain has TRBV7-9 and TRBJ1-1, with TRBD1 as a possible D gene (5 bases). From germline, CDR1 is SEHNR and CDR2 FQNEAQ (reference sequence). The CDR3 consists of 15 residues. The germline V and J ends were trimmed by 3 bases and 7 bases, with 18 bases remaining between them. In nucleotides, the CDR3 is TGTGCCAGCAGCTTTCCCACGGTGGGGGAGGTTGAAGCTTTCTTT. Its translation is CASSFPTVGEVEAFF. The whole variable domain, remainder taken from reference TRBV7-9 and TRBJ1-1, is DTGVSQNPRHKITKRGQNVTFRCDPISEHNRLYWYRQTLGQGPEFLTYFQNEAQLEKSRLLSDRFSAERPKGSFSTLEIQRTEQGDSAMYLCASSFPTVGEVEAFFGQGTRLTVV.

The V gene is TRBV5-1, the J gene TRBJ1-2; D not resolved. Trimming removed 0 bases at V and 4 bases at J, with 10 bases between. Germline lookup yields CDR1 SGHRS and CDR2 YFSETQ. The CDR3 length is 14 residues. The CDR3 DNA sequence: TGCGCCAGCAGCTTGGATGGGAGCGGCTATGGCTACACCTTC. This sequence encodes CASSLDGSGYGYTF.

The DNA for the CDR3 is TGTGCCAGCAGCGTAGCGGACACCGGGGAGCTGTTTTTT. As protein: CASSVADTGELFF. This rearrangement joins TRBV9 to TRBJ2-2; D uncertain. With 0 bases removed from V and 3 bases from J, the gap between germline ends came to 3 bases. The germline CDR1 and CDR2 sequences are SGDLS and YYNGEE. The CDR3 length is 13 residues.